This T cell receptor (beta chain) derives from a study of PD-L1 blockade in urothelial cancer. Time point specified: pretreatment peripheral blood. Profiled with immunoSEQ multiplex PCR; TCRdb holds only in-frame clones, not every one. This table holds under 70,000 clones, about 85% found once. This clone came up once. Germline V CDR1 and CDR2: ENHRY, SYGVKD. CDR3 length equals 16 residues. The J segment lost 4 bases and the V segment lost 0 bases, leaving 7 bases of the junction unmatched. Sequenced here: PBMCs, sampled around atezolizumab (anti-PD-L1) treatment. The chain couples TRBV10-3 to TRBJ2-3; the match to TRBD1 covers 7 bases. The TCR sequence derives from an older man with urothelial cancer. The chain's CDR3 is CAISESATGIPDTQYF. The CDR3 DNA is TGTGCCATCAGTGAGTCCGCGACAGGGATCCCAGATACGCAGTATTTT.